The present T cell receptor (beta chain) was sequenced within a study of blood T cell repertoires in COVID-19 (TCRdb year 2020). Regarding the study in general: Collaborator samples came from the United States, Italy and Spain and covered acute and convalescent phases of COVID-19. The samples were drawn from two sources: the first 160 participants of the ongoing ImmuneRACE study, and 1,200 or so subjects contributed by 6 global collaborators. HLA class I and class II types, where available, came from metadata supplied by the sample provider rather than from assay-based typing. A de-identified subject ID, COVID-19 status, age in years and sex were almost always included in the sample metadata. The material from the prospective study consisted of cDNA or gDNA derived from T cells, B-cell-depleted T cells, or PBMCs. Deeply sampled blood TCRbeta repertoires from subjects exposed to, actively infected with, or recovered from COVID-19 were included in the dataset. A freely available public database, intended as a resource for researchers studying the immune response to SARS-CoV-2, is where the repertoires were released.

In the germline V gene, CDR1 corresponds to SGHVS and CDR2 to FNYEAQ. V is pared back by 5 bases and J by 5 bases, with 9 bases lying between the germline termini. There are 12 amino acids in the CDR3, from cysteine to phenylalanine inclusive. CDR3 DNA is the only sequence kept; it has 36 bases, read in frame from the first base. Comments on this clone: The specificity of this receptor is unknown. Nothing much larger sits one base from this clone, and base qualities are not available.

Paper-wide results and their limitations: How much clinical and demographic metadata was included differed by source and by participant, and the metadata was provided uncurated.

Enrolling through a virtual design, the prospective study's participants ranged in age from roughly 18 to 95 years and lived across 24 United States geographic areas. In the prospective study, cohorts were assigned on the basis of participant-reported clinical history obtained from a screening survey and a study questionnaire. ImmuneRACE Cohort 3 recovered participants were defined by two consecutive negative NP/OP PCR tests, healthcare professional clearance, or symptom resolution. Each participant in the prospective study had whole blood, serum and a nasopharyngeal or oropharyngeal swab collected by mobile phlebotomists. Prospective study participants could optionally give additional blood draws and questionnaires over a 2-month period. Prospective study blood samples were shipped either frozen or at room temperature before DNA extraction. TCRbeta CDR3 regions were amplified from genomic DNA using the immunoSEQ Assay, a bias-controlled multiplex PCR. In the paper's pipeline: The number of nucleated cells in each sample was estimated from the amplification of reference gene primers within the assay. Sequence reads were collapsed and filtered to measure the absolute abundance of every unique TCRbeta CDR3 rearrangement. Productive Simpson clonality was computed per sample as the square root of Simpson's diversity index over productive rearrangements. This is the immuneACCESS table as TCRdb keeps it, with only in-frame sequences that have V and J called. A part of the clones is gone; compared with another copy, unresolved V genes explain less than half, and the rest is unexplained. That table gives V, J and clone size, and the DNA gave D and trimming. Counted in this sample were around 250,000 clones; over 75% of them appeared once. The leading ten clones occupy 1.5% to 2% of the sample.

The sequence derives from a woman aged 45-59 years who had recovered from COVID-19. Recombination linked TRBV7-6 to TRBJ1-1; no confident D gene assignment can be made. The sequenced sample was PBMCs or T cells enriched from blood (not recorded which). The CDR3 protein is CASSPEGTEAFF. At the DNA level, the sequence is TGTGCCAGCAGCCCAGAGGGTACTGAAGCTTTCTTT.